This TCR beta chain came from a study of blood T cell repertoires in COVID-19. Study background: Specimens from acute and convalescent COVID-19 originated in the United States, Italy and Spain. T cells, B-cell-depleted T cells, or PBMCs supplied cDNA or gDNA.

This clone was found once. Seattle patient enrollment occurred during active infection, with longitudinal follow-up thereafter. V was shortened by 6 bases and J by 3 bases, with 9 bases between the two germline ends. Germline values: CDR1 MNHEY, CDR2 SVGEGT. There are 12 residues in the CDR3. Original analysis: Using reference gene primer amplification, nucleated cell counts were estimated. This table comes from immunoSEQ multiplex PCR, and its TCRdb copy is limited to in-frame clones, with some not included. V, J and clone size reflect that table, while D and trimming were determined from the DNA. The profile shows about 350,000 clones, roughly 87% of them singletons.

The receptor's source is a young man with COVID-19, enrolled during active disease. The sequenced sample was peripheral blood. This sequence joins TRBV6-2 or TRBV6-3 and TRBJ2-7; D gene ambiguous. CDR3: CASSPQNYEQYF. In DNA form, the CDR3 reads TGTGCCAGCAGCCCGCAGAACTACGAGCAGTACTTC.